This T cell receptor beta chain was sequenced for a study of T cell repertoires in cytomegalovirus infection. For the study at large: Both recently identified HLA-C-restricted and well-studied HLA-B-restricted CMV epitopes were used in the study. Evidence of both CMV infection and a matching HLA type came from public TCR beta signatures. Notes on the study in general: CMV-specific TCR beta clonotypes restricted by HLA-C were the ones dominating the ex vivo response. Based on cumulative public TCR beta family frequency, carriers of CMV plus the relevant HLA were identified.

TCRdb fed the reads into MiXCR, producing one record per CDR3 protein. The data contain 360,000 or so distinct CDR3 sequences, roughly 34% of them singletons. The CDR3 sequence is 14 residues long. Germline V gene lookup returns CDR1 MNHEY and CDR2 SMNVEV (reference sequence). Trimming removed 4 bases from V and 12 bases from J, with 18 bases in between. With regard to this clonotype: Its antigen remains unidentified.

The source of this sequence is a human donor in good health (CMV status not recorded). Some clones in this sample may be carry-over from other donors' samples. The material was cultured PBMCs, obtained from culture after CMV antigen stimulation. The rearrangement uses TRBV27 and TRBJ1-4, with D possibly matching TRBD1 (5 bases). CDR3 nucleotides: TGTGCCAGCAGTTCCTCGGGACTCCTAAGGGAACTGTTTTTT. Translation: CASSSSGLLRELFF.